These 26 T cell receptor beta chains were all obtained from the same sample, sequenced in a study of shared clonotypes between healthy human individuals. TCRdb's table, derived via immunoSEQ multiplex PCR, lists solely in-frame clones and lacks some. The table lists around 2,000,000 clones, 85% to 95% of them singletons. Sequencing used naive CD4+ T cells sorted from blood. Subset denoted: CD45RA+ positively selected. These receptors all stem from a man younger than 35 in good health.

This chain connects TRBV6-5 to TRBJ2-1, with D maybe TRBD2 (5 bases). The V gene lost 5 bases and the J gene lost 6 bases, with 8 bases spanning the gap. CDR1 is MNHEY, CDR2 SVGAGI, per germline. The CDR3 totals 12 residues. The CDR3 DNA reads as TGTGCCAGCAGTCGAGAGGGCAATGAGCAGTTCTTC. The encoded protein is CASSREGNEQFF.

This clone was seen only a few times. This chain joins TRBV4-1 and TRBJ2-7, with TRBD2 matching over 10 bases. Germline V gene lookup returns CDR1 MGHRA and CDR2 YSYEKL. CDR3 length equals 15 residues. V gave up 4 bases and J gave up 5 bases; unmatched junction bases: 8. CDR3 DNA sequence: TGCGCCAGCAGCCTCGGAGCGGGGGGGCCCCACGAGCAGTACTTC. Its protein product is CASSLGAGGPHEQYF.

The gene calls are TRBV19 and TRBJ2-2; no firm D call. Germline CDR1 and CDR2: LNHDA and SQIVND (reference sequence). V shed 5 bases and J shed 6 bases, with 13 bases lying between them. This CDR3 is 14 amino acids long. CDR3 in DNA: TGTGCCAGTAGTTCTTCAAGTTCCTCCGGGGAGCTGTTTTTT. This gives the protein CASSSSSSSGELFF.

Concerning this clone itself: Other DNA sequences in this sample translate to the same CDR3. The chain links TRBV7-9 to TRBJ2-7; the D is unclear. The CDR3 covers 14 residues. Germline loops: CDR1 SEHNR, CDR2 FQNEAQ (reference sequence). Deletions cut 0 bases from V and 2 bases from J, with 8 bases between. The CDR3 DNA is TGTGCCAGCAGCTTAGCTGGCGGAACCTACGAGCAGTACTTC. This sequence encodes CASSLAGGTYEQYF.

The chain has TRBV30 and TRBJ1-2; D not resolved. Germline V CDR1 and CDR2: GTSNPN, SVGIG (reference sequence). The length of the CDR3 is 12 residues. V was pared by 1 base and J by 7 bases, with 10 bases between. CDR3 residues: CAWSAPPGGYTF. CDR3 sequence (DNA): TGTGCCTGGAGTGCTCCCCCCGGTGGCTACACCTTC.

CDR3 nucleotide sequence: TGTGCCTGGGAGTTGAGGGACAGTCTCCACGAGCAGTACTTC. Protein: CAWELRDSLHEQYF. V and J are TRBV30 and TRBJ2-7, with 7 bases fitting TRBD1. J lost 5 bases, V lost 5 bases, and 12 bases had no gene match. This CDR3 spans 14 amino acids. CDR1 is GTSNPN, CDR2 SVGIG, per germline (reference sequence). Full variable domain (outside the CDR3, taken from reference TRBV30 and TRBJ2-7): SQTIHQWPATLVQPVGSPLSLECTVEGTSNPNLYWYRQAAGRGLQLLFYSVGIGQISSEVPQNLSASRPQDRQFILSSKKLLLSDSGFYLCAWELRDSLHEQYFGPGTRLTVT.

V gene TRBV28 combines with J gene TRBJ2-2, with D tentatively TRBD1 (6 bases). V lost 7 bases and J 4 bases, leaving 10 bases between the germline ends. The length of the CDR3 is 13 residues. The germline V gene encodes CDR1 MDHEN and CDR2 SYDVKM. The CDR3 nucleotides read TGTGCCAGCATACAGGGTGGCACCGGGGAGCTGTTTTTT. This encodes CASIQGGTGELFF.

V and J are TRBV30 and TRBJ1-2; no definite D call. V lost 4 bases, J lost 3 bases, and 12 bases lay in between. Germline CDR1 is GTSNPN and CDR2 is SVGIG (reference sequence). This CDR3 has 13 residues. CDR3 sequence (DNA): TGTGCCTGGACGGTATGGGGAGACTATGGCTACACCTTC. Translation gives CAWTVWGDYGYTF.

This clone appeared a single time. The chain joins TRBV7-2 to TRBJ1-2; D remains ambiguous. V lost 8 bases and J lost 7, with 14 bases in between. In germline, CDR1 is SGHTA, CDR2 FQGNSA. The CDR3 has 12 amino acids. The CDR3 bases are TGTGCCAGCCGACCCGCGTTAGGTGGCTACACCTTC. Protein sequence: CASRPALGGYTF.

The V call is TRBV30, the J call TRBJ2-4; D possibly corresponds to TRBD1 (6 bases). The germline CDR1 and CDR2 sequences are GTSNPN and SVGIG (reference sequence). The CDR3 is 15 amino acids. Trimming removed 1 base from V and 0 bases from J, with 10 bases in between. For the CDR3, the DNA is TGTGCCTGGAGTGCAGGGGCTGTAGCCAAAAACATTCAGTACTTC. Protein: CAWSAGAVAKNIQYF.

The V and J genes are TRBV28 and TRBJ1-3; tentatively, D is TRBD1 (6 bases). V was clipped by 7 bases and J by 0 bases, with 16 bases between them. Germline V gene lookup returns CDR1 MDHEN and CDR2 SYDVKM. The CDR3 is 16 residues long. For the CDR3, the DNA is TGTGCCAGCATTCAACCGGGACACAACTCTGGAAACACCATATATTTT. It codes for CASIQPGHNSGNTIYF.

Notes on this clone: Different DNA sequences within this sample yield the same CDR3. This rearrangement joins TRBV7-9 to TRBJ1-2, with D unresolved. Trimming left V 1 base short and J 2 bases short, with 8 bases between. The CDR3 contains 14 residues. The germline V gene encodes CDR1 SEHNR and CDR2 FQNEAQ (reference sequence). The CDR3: CASSLGTANYGYTF. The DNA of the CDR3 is TGTGCCAGCAGCTTAGGTACAGCGAACTATGGCTACACCTTC.

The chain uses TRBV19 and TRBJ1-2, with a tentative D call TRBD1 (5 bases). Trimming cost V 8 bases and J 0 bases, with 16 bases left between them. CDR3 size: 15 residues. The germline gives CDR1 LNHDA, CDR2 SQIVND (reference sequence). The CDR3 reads CASGVVQGPNYGYTF. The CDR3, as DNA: TGTGCCAGTGGCGTCGTGCAGGGACCTAACTATGGCTACACCTTC.

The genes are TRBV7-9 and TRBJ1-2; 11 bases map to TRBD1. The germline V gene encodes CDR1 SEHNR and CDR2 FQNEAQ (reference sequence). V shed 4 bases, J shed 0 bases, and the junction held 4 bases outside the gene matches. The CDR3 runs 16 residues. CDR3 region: CASSSKDRGPNYGYTF. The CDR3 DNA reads TGTGCCAGCAGCTCAAAGGACAGGGGGCCTAACTATGGCTACACCTTC.

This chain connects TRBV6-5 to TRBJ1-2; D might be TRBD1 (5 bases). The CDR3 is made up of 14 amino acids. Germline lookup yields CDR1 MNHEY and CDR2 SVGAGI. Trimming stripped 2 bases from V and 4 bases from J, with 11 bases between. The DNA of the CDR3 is TGTGCCAGCAGTTACGGTGACAGTGCCTATGGCTACACCTTC. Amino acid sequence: CASSYGDSAYGYTF.

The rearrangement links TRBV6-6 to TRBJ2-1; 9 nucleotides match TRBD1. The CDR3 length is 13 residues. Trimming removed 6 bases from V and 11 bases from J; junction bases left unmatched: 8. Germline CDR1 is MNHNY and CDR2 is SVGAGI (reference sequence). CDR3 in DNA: TGTGCCAGCAGCCCTCTTGGACAGGGGAAGCAGTTCTTC. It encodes CASSPLGQGKQFF.

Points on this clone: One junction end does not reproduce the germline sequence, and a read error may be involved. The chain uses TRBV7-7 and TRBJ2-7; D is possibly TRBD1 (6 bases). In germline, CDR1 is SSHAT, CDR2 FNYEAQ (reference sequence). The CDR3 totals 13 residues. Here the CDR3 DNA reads TGTGCTAGCAGCCCGAAGACAGGTTACGAGCAGTACTTC. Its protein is CASSPKTGYEQYF.

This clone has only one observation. The CDR3 sequence: CASSWAGTDTQYF. In DNA form, the CDR3 reads TGTGCCAGCAGCTGGGCAGGCACAGATACGCAGTATTTT. The rearrangement uses TRBV7-2 and TRBJ2-3; D gene ambiguous. Germline CDR1 and CDR2: SGHTA and FQGNSA. Trimming removed 4 bases from V and 1 base from J, with 6 bases in between. CDR3 size: 13 residues. Drawing the rest from reference TRBV7-2 and TRBJ2-3, the complete variable domain is GAGVSQSPSNKVTEKGKDVELRCDPISGHTALYWYRQSLGQGLEFLIYFQGNSAPDKSGLPSDRFSAERTGGSVSTLTIQRTQQEDSAVYLCASSWAGTDTQYFGPGTRLTVL.

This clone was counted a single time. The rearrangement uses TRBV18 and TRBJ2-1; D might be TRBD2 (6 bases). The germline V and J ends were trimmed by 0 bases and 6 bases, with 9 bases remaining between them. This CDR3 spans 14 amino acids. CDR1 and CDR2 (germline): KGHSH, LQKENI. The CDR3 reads CASSPPRDANEQFF. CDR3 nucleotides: TGTGCCAGCTCACCACCGCGGGATGCCAATGAGCAGTTCTTC.

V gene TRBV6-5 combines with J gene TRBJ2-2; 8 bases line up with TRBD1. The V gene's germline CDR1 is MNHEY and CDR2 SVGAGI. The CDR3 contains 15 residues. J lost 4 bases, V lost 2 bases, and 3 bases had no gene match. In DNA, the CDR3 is TGTGCCAGCAGTTACGACAGGGGACCCACCGGGGAGCTGTTTTTT. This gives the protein CASSYDRGPTGELFF.

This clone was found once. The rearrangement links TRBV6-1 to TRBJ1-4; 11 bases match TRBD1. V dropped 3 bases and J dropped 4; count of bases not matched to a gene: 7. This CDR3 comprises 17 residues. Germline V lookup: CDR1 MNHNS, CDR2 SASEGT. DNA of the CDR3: TGTGCCAGCAGTGACCCGGACAGGGGGCTATATAATGAAAAACTGTTTTTT. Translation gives CASSDPDRGLYNEKLFF.

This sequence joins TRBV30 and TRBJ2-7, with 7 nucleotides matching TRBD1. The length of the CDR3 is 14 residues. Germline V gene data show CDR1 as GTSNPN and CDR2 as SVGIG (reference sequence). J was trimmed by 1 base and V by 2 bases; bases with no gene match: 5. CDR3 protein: CAWSFSQGSYEQYF. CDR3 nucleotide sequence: TGTGCCTGGAGTTTTTCACAGGGGTCCTACGAGCAGTACTTC.

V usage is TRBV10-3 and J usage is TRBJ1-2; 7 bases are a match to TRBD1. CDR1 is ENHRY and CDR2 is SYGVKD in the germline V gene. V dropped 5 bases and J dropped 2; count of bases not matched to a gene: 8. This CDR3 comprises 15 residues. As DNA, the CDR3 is TGTGCCATCAGTACCTCCCAGGGGGGCAACTATGGCTACACCTTC. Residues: CAISTSQGGNYGYTF.

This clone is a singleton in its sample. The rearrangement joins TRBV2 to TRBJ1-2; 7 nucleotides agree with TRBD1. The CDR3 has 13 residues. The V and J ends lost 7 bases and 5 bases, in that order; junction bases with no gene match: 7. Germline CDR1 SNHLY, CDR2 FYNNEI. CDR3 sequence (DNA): TGTGCCAGCAATCCGGGACAGCATTATGGCTACACCTTC. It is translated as CASNPGQHYGYTF.

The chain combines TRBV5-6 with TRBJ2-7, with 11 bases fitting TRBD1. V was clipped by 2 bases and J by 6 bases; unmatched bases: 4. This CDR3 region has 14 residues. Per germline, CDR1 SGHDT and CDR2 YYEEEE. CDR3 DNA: TGTGCCAGCAGCTTTTGGACAGGGGGCGTCGAGCAGTACTTC. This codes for CASSFWTGGVEQYF.

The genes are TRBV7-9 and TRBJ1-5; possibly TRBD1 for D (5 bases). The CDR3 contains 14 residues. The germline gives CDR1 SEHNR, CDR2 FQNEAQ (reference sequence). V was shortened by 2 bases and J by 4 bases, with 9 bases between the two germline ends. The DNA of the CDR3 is TGTGCCAGCAGCTTAATGGGGCCAAATCAGCCCCAGCATTTT. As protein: CASSLMGPNQPQHF.